These 28 T cell receptor beta chains originate from one sample sequenced in a study of T cell changes during pregnancy in multiple sclerosis. Here immunoSEQ multiplex PCR was the method, and the copy in TCRdb shows in-frame clones only, minus some. Of 60,000 to 85,000 clones listed, roughly 94% are singletons. Sequencing was performed on peripheral blood, taken in the third trimester of pregnancy. The receptors stem from a female donor with multiple sclerosis, enrolled in a pregnancy study.

The chain joins TRBV7-2 to TRBJ1-6; TRBD1 matches 9 bases. This CDR3 comprises 15 residues. V shed 5 bases, J shed 6 bases, and the junction held 5 bases outside the gene matches. CDR1 is SGHTA and CDR2 is FQGNSA in the germline V gene. CDR3 in DNA: TGTGCCAGCAGCCCCGGGACAGGGTTTAATTCACCCCTCCACTTT. Translating gives CASSPGTGFNSPLHF.

The V and J genes are TRBV28 and TRBJ1-1, with D possibly TRBD1 on 6 matching bases. The CDR3 has 14 residues. The V and J ends lost 6 bases and 5 bases respectively, with 16 bases between them. From germline, CDR1 is MDHEN and CDR2 SYDVKM. The CDR3: CASRSGGSGTEAFF. The CDR3, as DNA: TGTGCCAGCAGAAGCGGGGGCTCGGGTACTGAAGCTTTCTTT. The variable domain in full, completed from reference TRBV28 and TRBJ1-1, reads DVKVTQSSRYLVKRTGEKVFLECVQDMDHENMFWYRQDPGLGLRLIYFSYDVKMKEKGDIPEGYSVSREKKERFSLILESASTNQTSMYLCASRSGGSGTEAFFGQGTRLTVV.

V usage is TRBV7-3 and J usage is TRBJ2-7; 7 nucleotides match TRBD2. CDR1 SGHTA and CDR2 FQGTGA come from the germline V gene. V trimming: 1 base; J trimming: 7 bases; junction bases outside the gene matches: 4. CDR3 size: 13 residues. For the CDR3, the DNA is TGTGCCAGCAGCTTAAATTTCGGGGGGGAGCAGTACTTC. Encoded protein: CASSLNFGGEQYF.

The chain links TRBV30 to TRBJ1-1; 10 bases agree with TRBD1. The germline gives CDR1 GTSNPN, CDR2 SVGIG (reference sequence). There are 13 residues in the CDR3. V trimming: 3 bases; J trimming: 7 bases; junction bases outside the gene matches: 5. This CDR3 reads CAWSLGQGVEAFF. CDR3 DNA sequence: TGTGCCTGGAGCCTAGGACAGGGGGTTGAAGCTTTCTTT. Based on the CDR3 plus reference TRBV30 and TRBJ1-1, the full variable domain is SQTIHQWPATLVQPVGSPLSLECTVEGTSNPNLYWYRQAAGRGLQLLFYSVGIGQISSEVPQNLSASRPQDRQFILSSKKLLLSDSGFYLCAWSLGQGVEAFFGQGTRLTVV.

This clone was seen just once. CDR3 region: CASSSLRGRNTIYF. The DNA of the CDR3 is TGTGCCAGCAGCTCCCTTAGGGGTCGAAACACCATATATTTT. The V and J genes are TRBV7-2 and TRBJ1-3; D is perhaps TRBD1 (5 bases). The CDR3 loop spans 14 amino acids. Looked up from germline, CDR1 is SGHTA and CDR2 is FQGNSA. With 4 bases removed from V and 5 bases from J, the gap between germline ends came to 12 bases. The full variable domain, in which reference TRBV7-2 and TRBJ1-3 provide the parts outside the CDR3, is GAGVSQSPSNKVTEKGKDVELRCDPISGHTALYWYRQSLGQGLEFLIYFQGNSAPDKSGLPSDRFSAERTGGSVSTLTIQRTQQEDSAVYLCASSSLRGRNTIYFGEGSWLTVV.

The rearrangement joins TRBV10-3 to TRBJ1-1; a weak D match, TRBD1 (6 bases). The CDR3 length is 13 residues. The V gene lost 9 bases and the J gene lost 0 bases, with 11 bases spanning the gap. CDR1 ENHRY and CDR2 SYGVKD come from the germline V gene. CDR3 sequence reads: CAIAGAMNTEAFF. The CDR3 region has the DNA TGTGCCATTGCAGGGGCCATGAACACTGAAGCTTTCTTT.

V is TRBV7-2 and J is TRBJ1-1; D perhaps matches TRBD1 (5 bases). Germline loops: CDR1 SGHTA, CDR2 FQGNSA. V was cut by 11 bases and J by 0 bases, with 19 bases left in between. The CDR3 loop spans 15 amino acids. CDR3 sequence: CALRSRGILNTEAFF. The CDR3 DNA sequence: TGTGCCCTGAGGTCCCGGGGGATTTTGAACACTGAAGCTTTCTTT.

The V gene is TRBV27, the J gene TRBJ2-1, with TRBD2 matching 7 bases. Germline V gene lookup returns CDR1 MNHEY and CDR2 SMNVEV (reference sequence). This CDR3 region has 14 residues. The trim removed 7 bases at V and 4 bases at J, leaving 7 bases unmatched. CDR3 protein: CASTSSGAYNEQFF. CDR3 nucleotides: TGTGCCAGCACCAGCAGCGGGGCTTACAATGAGCAGTTCTTC.

The rearrangement joins TRBV2 to TRBJ1-2; TRBD1 might be the D (5 bases). The CDR3 length is 11 residues. The germline gives CDR1 SNHLY, CDR2 FYNNEI. Trimming cost V 2 bases and J 7 bases, with 5 bases left between them. CDR3 in amino acids: CASSERGGYTF. CDR3 DNA: TGTGCCAGCAGTGAAAGGGGTGGCTACACCTTC.

J is TRBJ2-1 and V is TRBV4-3, with D possibly being TRBD2 (5 bases). V lost 1 base to trimming and J lost 7 bases, with 14 bases between them. CDR3 length equals 15 residues. Looked up from germline, CDR1 is LGHNA and CDR2 is YSLEER. CDR3: CASSQGRASLNEQFF. Here the CDR3 DNA reads TGCGCCAGCAGCCAAGGGCGGGCTAGCCTGAATGAGCAGTTCTTC.

The rearrangement uses TRBV10-1 and TRBJ1-4; D call uncertain. Looked up from germline, CDR1 is WNHNN and CDR2 is SYGVQD (reference sequence). The CDR3 sequence is 16 residues long. The V end was cut by 5 bases, the J end by 0 bases, with 13 bases between. The CDR3 loop is CASSRSLAATNEKLFF. The DNA for the CDR3 is TGCGCCAGCAGTCGCAGTCTAGCTGCAACTAATGAAAAACTGTTTTTT.

The J gene is TRBJ2-1, the V gene TRBV11-2; the match to TRBD2 covers 7 bases. Germline lookup yields CDR1 SGHAT and CDR2 FQNNGV. This CDR3 has 12 residues. The V and J ends lost 6 bases and 6 bases, in that order; junction bases with no gene match: 2. Here the CDR3 reads CASRTSPNEQFF. The CDR3 DNA sequence: TGTGCCAGCAGGACTAGCCCCAATGAGCAGTTCTTC.

The chain joins TRBV10-3 to TRBJ2-1, with 12 bases aligning to TRBD2. CDR3 size: 15 residues. Trimming at V came to 6 bases and at J to 5 bases, leaving 5 bases not matched to a gene. Germline loops: CDR1 ENHRY, CDR2 SYGVKD. CDR3: CAISRLAGENNEQFF. DNA of the CDR3: TGTGCCATCAGCAGACTAGCGGGGGAGAACAATGAGCAGTTCTTC.

The chain recombines TRBV15 with TRBJ1-6; tentatively, D is TRBD1 (5 bases). The V end lost 0 bases, the J end lost 10 bases, and 13 bases lay between the germline ends. Per the germline V gene, CDR1 is LNHNV and CDR2 is YYDKDF (reference sequence). This CDR3 is built from 15 residues. The CDR3 here is CATSRETVGLSPLHF. CDR3 in DNA: TGTGCCACCAGCAGAGAAACGGTGGGGCTCTCACCCCTCCACTTT.

The chain carries TRBV7-2 and TRBJ2-1; 9 bases are a match to TRBD2. The germline V gene encodes CDR1 SGHTA and CDR2 FQGNSA. V lost 1 base to trimming and J lost 8 bases; unmatched junction nucleotides: 6. This CDR3 comprises 15 residues. CDR3 residues: CASSLGLAGLYEQFF. The CDR3 nucleotides read TGTGCCAGCAGCTTAGGGCTAGCGGGGCTGTATGAGCAGTTCTTC.

This rearrangement joins TRBV7-2 to TRBJ2-7, with D possibly being TRBD2 (6 bases). The CDR3 is 16 residues long. V was trimmed by 3 bases and J by 7 bases, leaving 22 bases between them. From germline, CDR1 is SGHTA and CDR2 FQGNSA. CDR3 DNA sequence: TGTGCCAGCAGCTTGCAGAGAGGCGGAGGGATAGGGGAGCAGTACTTC. This codes for CASSLQRGGGIGEQYF.

The chain joins TRBV6-5 to TRBJ1-1; TRBD1 agrees at 8 bases. V gave up 1 base and J gave up 1 base; unmatched junction bases: 5. Germline values: CDR1 MNHEY, CDR2 SVGAGI. The length of the CDR3 is 16 residues. CDR3 loop: CASSYFRTGRNTEAFF. CDR3 sequence (DNA): TGTGCCAGCAGTTACTTCCGGACAGGGAGGAACACTGAAGCTTTCTTT.

The count of this clone is one. The chain carries TRBV7-2 and TRBJ1-6; D remains ambiguous. Per the germline V gene, CDR1 is SGHTA and CDR2 is FQGNSA. Trimming left V 2 bases short and J 0 bases short, with 5 bases between. The CDR3 contains 15 residues. As DNA, the CDR3 is TGTGCCAGCAGCTTAATCAGCTCCTATAATTCACCCCTCCACTTT. This translates into CASSLISSYNSPLHF.

V gene TRBV29-1 combines with J gene TRBJ2-3, with 8 nucleotides matching TRBD2. CDR1 and CDR2 from the germline V gene are SQVTM and ANQGSEA. CDR3 length: 17 residues. The J segment lost 4 bases and the V segment lost 4 bases, leaving 16 bases of the junction unmatched. The CDR3 sequence is CSVVGAWTSSWADTQYF. CDR3 nucleotides: TGCAGCGTTGTGGGTGCGTGGACTAGCTCCTGGGCAGATACGCAGTATTTT.

The gene calls are TRBV7-3 and TRBJ2-2, with D hard to call. This CDR3 spans 13 amino acids. Germline lookup yields CDR1 SGHTA and CDR2 FQGTGA. Trimming removed 2 bases from V and 1 base from J, with 2 bases in between. CDR3 in DNA: TGTGCCAGCAGCTTACGGAACACCGGGGAGCTGTTTTTT. Protein: CASSLRNTGELFF. Full variable domain (remainder filled in from reference TRBV7-3 and TRBJ2-2): GAGVSQTPSNKVTEKGKYVELRCDPISGHTALYWYRQSLGQGPEFLIYFQGTGAADDSGLPNDRFFAVRPEGSVSTLKIQRTERGDSAVYLCASSLRNTGELFFGEGSRLTVL.

The chain is built from TRBV29-1 and TRBJ2-3, with 9 bases that match TRBD2. The CDR3 contains 15 residues. V lost 7 bases and J lost 1; bases outside the gene matches: 9. Germline V gives CDR1 SQVTM, CDR2 ANQGSEA. As DNA, the CDR3 is TGCAGCGCCCCAAGGGGCGGGGGGGGCACAGATACGCAGTATTTT. Protein: CSAPRGGGGTDTQYF.

The J gene is TRBJ2-7, the V gene TRBV2, with D perhaps TRBD1 (5 bases). There are 15 residues in the CDR3. Germline V gene data show CDR1 as SNHLY and CDR2 as FYNNEI. Trimming removed 1 base at V and 5 bases at J, with 15 bases between. The CDR3 DNA is TGTGCCAGCAGTGAAGGGGCAGGGCCTTGGGACGAGCAGTACTTC. Its translation: CASSEGAGPWDEQYF. The full variable domain, rest sourced from reference TRBV2 and TRBJ2-7, is EPEVTQTPSHQVTQMGQEVILRCVPISNHLYFYWYRQILGQKVEFLVSFYNNEISEKSEIFDDQFSVERPDGSNFTLKIRSTKLEDSAMYFCASSEGAGPWDEQYFGPGTRLTVT.

The genes are TRBV14 and TRBJ2-7, with 10 nucleotides matching TRBD1. CDR1 is SGHDN and CDR2 is FVKESK in the germline V gene. V dropped 1 base and J dropped 5; count of bases not matched to a gene: 5. The CDR3 is made up of 15 amino acids. The CDR3 nucleotides are TGTGCCAGCAGCCAAGGGGGGACAGGGGTCCACGAGCAGTACTTC. It yields the protein CASSQGGTGVHEQYF.

The rearrangement uses TRBV9 and TRBJ2-5; 14 bases are shared with TRBD2. This CDR3 has 16 residues. With 3 bases clipped from V and 3 bases from J, the junction kept 4 bases outside the gene matches. CDR1 is SGDLS and CDR2 is YYNGEE in the germline V gene. The CDR3 region is CASSARLAGGEETQYF. For the CDR3, the DNA is TGTGCCAGCAGCGCAAGACTAGCGGGGGGGGAAGAGACCCAGTACTTC. Complete variable domain (other parts from reference TRBV9 and TRBJ2-5): DSGVTQTPKHLITATGQRVTLRCSPRSGDLSVYWYQQSLDQGLQFLIQYYNGEERAKGNILERFSAQQFPDLHSELNLSSLELGDSALYFCASSARLAGGEETQYFGPGTRLLVL.

This chain links TRBV9 with TRBJ2-2, with D perhaps matching TRBD2 (5 bases). CDR1 is SGDLS, CDR2 YYNGEE, per germline. V shed 4 bases and J shed 0 bases, with 13 bases lying between them. The CDR3 runs 16 residues. The CDR3 DNA is TGTGCCAGCAGCCCGGGCGGACTCGCGAACACCGGGGAGCTGTTTTTT. It translates to CASSPGGLANTGELFF.

This sequence joins TRBV7-9 and TRBJ1-5; a weak D match, TRBD1 (5 bases). The CDR3 loop spans 16 amino acids. Germline V gene data show CDR1 as SEHNR and CDR2 as FQNEAQ (reference sequence). Trimming shortened V by 1 base and J by 0 bases, and 10 bases separated the two germline ends. The CDR3 sequence is CASSLGVGGSNQPQHF. The CDR3 coding sequence is TGTGCCAGCAGCTTAGGGGTCGGGGGTAGCAATCAGCCCCAGCATTTT.

The chain employs TRBV7-3 and TRBJ2-1, with a tentative D call TRBD1 (6 bases). V lost 5 bases, J lost 12 bases, and 23 bases lay in between. CDR1 SGHTA and CDR2 FQGTGA come from the germline V gene. This CDR3 comprises 15 residues. The CDR3 sequence: CASSQSGRQETRQFF. In DNA, the CDR3 is TGTGCCAGCAGCCAGTCGGGGCGACAGGAGACCAGGCAGTTCTTC. Complete variable domain (other parts from reference TRBV7-3 and TRBJ2-1): GAGVSQTPSNKVTEKGKYVELRCDPISGHTALYWYRQSLGQGPEFLIYFQGTGAADDSGLPNDRFFAVRPEGSVSTLKIQRTERGDSAVYLCASSQSGRQETRQFFGPGTRLTVL.

This chain uses TRBV6-1 with TRBJ2-7; the D is unclear. CDR3 length: 13 residues. The V gene lost 6 bases and the J gene lost 2 bases, with 11 bases spanning the gap. Per the germline V gene, CDR1 is MNHNS and CDR2 is SASEGT. CDR3 nucleotides: TGTGCCAGCAGCGTTTCTACCGCCTACGAGCAGTACTTC. Translated, it gives CASSVSTAYEQYF.